A single sample gave rise to the 3 T cell receptor beta chains below, sequenced in a study of naive and memory T cell subsets. Study-level findings and limits: Especially in CD8 cells, naive repertoires contained a few larger clonotypes, possibly CD45RA-re-expressing memory cells.

These receptors lack a known antigen. Two oligonucleotides, mixed equimolar, formed the beta constant-region primer covering TRBC1 and TRBC2. Nested alpha and beta constant-region primers with the SP2 primer drove four PCR rounds on ligated cDNA. TCRdb used MiXCR to reprocess the UMI-ligation and nested PCR reads, holding one entry per CDR3 protein. The sample includes 150,000 or so distinct CDR3 sequences, under 25% of them seen just once. Sequenced material: naive CD4+ T cells from blood. The receptors shown here come from a human donor in good health.

This rearrangement joins TRBV6-5 to TRBJ1-5; 9 nucleotides match TRBD1. V dropped 5 bases and J dropped 0; count of bases not matched to a gene: 8. Per germline, CDR1 MNHEY and CDR2 SVGAGI. The CDR3 length is 17 residues. CDR3 protein: CASSQTGTGRSNQPQHF. The CDR3 DNA reads TGTGCCAGCAGTCAAACCGGGACAGGGCGTAGCAATCAGCCCCAGCATTTT.

This clonotype was detected a few times. The chain is built from TRBV20-1 and TRBJ1-5; no clear D gene. CDR1 and CDR2 (germline): DFQATT, SNEGSKA (reference sequence). Trimming left V 6 bases short and J 0 bases short, with 12 bases between. The length of the CDR3 is 14 residues. CDR3 DNA: TGCAGTGCCGCGCCGGTCTATAGCAATCAGCCCCAGCATTTT. It codes for CSAAPVYSNQPQHF.

CDR3 in amino acids: CASSLPGGEQYF. CDR3 bases: TGTGCCAGCAGTTTGCCGGGGGGGGAGCAGTACTTC. The chain joins TRBV28 to TRBJ2-7; 8 bases align to TRBD2. In germline, CDR1 is MDHEN, CDR2 SYDVKM. V shed 3 bases, J shed 7 bases, and the junction held 2 bases outside the gene matches. The CDR3 has 12 amino acids. Based on the CDR3 plus reference TRBV28 and TRBJ2-7, the full variable domain is DVKVTQSSRYLVKRTGEKVFLECVQDMDHENMFWYRQDPGLGLRLIYFSYDVKMKEKGDIPEGYSVSREKKERFSLILESASTNQTSMYLCASSLPGGEQYFGPGTRLTVT.